The 23 T cell receptor beta chains in this list originate from one sample, sequenced in a study of T-cell memory formation after mild COVID-19. TCRdb re-analysed the 5' RACE reads in MiXCR, keeping a single row per CDR3 protein. There are 75,000 to 95,000 distinct CDR3 sequences in the sample; approximately 13% occur only once, and roughly a quarter lies in the top ten. The sequenced material came from PBMCs or a T cell subset sorted from them (not recorded which). The receptors were gathered from an adult woman who had mild COVID-19 (a few samples of this study predate the infection). Cell type and time point are not known.

The chain uses TRBV7-8 and TRBJ2-7; D is perhaps TRBD2 (7 bases). The germline gives CDR1 SGHVS, CDR2 FQNEAQ. There are 16 residues in the CDR3. With 5 bases removed from V and 2 bases from J, the gap between germline ends came to 19 bases. Here the CDR3 reads CASSQGSQGGTYEQYF. The CDR3 DNA reads as TGTGCCAGCAGCCAGGGGTCGCAGGGAGGGACCTACGAGCAGTACTTC. Complete variable domain (other parts from reference TRBV7-8 and TRBJ2-7): GAGVSQSPRYKVAKRGQDVALRCDPISGHVSLFWYQQALGQGPEFLTYFQNEAQLDKSGLPSDRFFAERPEGSVSTLKIQRTQQEDSAVYLCASSQGSQGGTYEQYFGPGTRLTVT.

V is TRBV7-9 and J is TRBJ2-3; D ambiguous. Looked up from germline, CDR1 is SEHNR and CDR2 is FQNEAQ (reference sequence). Trimming pared 2 bases from V and 2 bases from J, leaving 5 bases between. This CDR3 region has 13 residues. CDR3: CASSLTTTDTQYF. The CDR3 nucleotides read TGTGCCAGCAGCTTAACAACCACAGATACGCAGTATTTT. Using reference TRBV7-9 and TRBJ2-3 for the parts outside the CDR3, the full variable domain is DTGVSQNPRHKITKRGQNVTFRCDPISEHNRLYWYRQTLGQGPEFLTYFQNEAQLEKSRLLSDRFSAERPKGSFSTLEIQRTEQGDSAMYLCASSLTTTDTQYFGPGTRLTVL.

CDR3 coding DNA: TGCGCCAGCAGCCCCGGGGACACGCCGACCTACGAGCAGTACTTC. As protein: CASSPGDTPTYEQYF. V usage is TRBV4-3 and J usage is TRBJ2-7; D is possibly TRBD1 (6 bases). The CDR3 is made up of 15 amino acids. Germline CDR1 is LGHNA and CDR2 is YSLEER. V was cut by 4 bases and J by 2 bases, with 15 bases left in between.

The chain links TRBV12-3 or TRBV12-4 to TRBJ1-2, with unresolved D. The CDR3 has 14 residues. V was trimmed by 3 bases and J by 5 bases, leaving 13 bases between them. The CDR3 region is CASSFAGIGYGYTF. CDR3 nucleotide sequence: TGTGCCAGCAGTTTTGCGGGAATTGGGTATGGCTACACCTTC.

This chain links TRBV12-3 or TRBV12-4 with TRBJ1-6; TRBD1 agrees at 7 bases. Trimming cost V 6 bases and J 4 bases; bases outside gene matches: 9. The CDR3 has 16 residues. CDR3: CASSLRDRGYNSPLHF. In nucleotides, the CDR3 is TGTGCCAGCAGCCTCCGGGACAGAGGGTATAATTCACCCCTCCACTTT.

The V gene is TRBV12-3 or TRBV12-4, the J gene TRBJ1-1; tentatively, D is TRBD1 (6 bases). The ends were cut back, 6 bases at V and 7 bases at J, with 15 bases in the middle. The CDR3 is 13 residues long. The CDR3 region has the DNA TGTGCCAGCAGACGCACAGGGCAGTATGAAGCTTTCTTT. Residues: CASRRTGQYEAFF.

The chain uses TRBV10-2 and TRBJ2-3; D remains unclear. The CDR3 runs 14 residues. V was clipped by 7 bases and J by 0 bases, with 11 bases between them. Germline CDR1 WSHSY, CDR2 SAAADI. CDR3 in amino acids: CASNWYTSTDTQYF. For the CDR3, the DNA is TGCGCCAGCAATTGGTACACTAGCACAGATACGCAGTATTTT.

This clonotype showed up just a few times. V gene TRBV5-6 combines with J gene TRBJ1-1; a possible D gene is TRBD1 (5 bases). V dropped 7 bases and J dropped 3 bases, with 10 bases sitting between them. This CDR3 contains 12 residues. Looked up from germline, CDR1 is SGHDT and CDR2 is YYEEEE. As DNA, the CDR3 is TGTGCCAGCCTCGGGGGGGACACTGAAGCTTTCTTT. Its protein product is CASLGGDTEAFF.

The chain has TRBV7-8 and TRBJ2-2, with D uncertain. V was trimmed by 5 bases and J by 3 bases, leaving 13 bases between them. CDR3 size: 15 residues. Germline CDR1 and CDR2: SGHVS and FQNEAQ. The CDR3 spells CASSPSATHTGELFF. DNA of the CDR3: TGTGCCAGCAGCCCCTCTGCTACCCACACCGGGGAGCTGTTTTTT.

This clonotype appeared a few times. V usage is TRBV12-3 or TRBV12-4 and J usage is TRBJ1-2; 7 bases are shared with TRBD1. The CDR3 runs 15 residues. V shed 5 bases and J 3 bases; nucleotides not matched to a gene: 9. CDR3 protein: CASSPNRGGDYGYTF. For the CDR3, the DNA is TGTGCCAGCAGTCCCAACAGGGGTGGGGACTATGGCTACACCTTC.

This clonotype was counted between two and nine times. The chain joins TRBV10-3 to TRBJ2-2; D unresolved. Germline V gene sequence: CDR1 ENHRY, CDR2 SYGVKD. Trimming removed 8 bases from V and 1 base from J, with 17 bases in between. This CDR3 comprises 16 residues. The CDR3: CAISANTGLNTGELFF. The DNA for the CDR3 is TGTGCCATCTCCGCCAACACTGGTTTGAACACCGGGGAGCTGTTTTTT.

This clonotype was detected a few times. V usage is TRBV11-2 and J usage is TRBJ2-1; TRBD1 matches at 7 bases. V lost 5 bases to trimming and J lost 5 bases; unmatched junction nucleotides: 12. This CDR3 comprises 16 residues. Germline loops: CDR1 SGHAT, CDR2 FQNNGV. The CDR3 spells CASSTHRDSSDNEQFF. CDR3 bases: TGTGCCAGCAGCACGCACCGGGACAGCTCGGACAATGAGCAGTTCTTC.

This chain connects TRBV24-1 to TRBJ2-2; 9 bases line up with TRBD2. J lost 0 bases, V lost 6 bases, and 7 bases had no gene match. Germline CDR1 and CDR2: KGHDR and SFDVKD. This CDR3 contains 17 residues. The CDR3 loop reads CATSSFAGGTNTGELFF. In DNA form, the CDR3 reads TGTGCCACCAGTTCGTTTGCGGGAGGGACGAACACCGGGGAGCTGTTTTTT.

Ten or more counts support this clonotype. This rearrangement joins TRBV20-1 to TRBJ2-3; 12 bases are shared with TRBD2. Trimming cost V 1 base and J 4 bases; bases outside gene matches: 9. This CDR3 contains 17 residues. Germline CDR1 DFQATT, CDR2 SNEGSKA (reference sequence). The CDR3 loop reads CSARVVLAGGEADTQYF. For the CDR3, the DNA is TGCAGTGCTAGAGTGGTCCTAGCGGGAGGGGAGGCAGATACGCAGTATTTT.

The chain uses TRBV5-6 and TRBJ2-1; D is possibly TRBD2 (6 bases). Trimming cost V 1 base and J 10 bases, with 9 bases left between them. This CDR3 is built from 12 residues. Germline lookup yields CDR1 SGHDT and CDR2 YYEEEE. CDR3 coding DNA: TGTGCCAGCAGCTTGCTTGGGGGGGAGCAGTTCTTC. Translated, it gives CASSLLGGEQFF.

The chain combines TRBV6-1 with TRBJ2-2; a possible D gene is TRBD1 (5 bases). The ends were cut back, 10 bases at V and 4 bases at J, with 13 bases in the middle. Germline V gene data show CDR1 as MNHNS and CDR2 as SASEGT. The CDR3 spans 13 residues. The DNA of the CDR3 is TGTGCCATCTGGGGCCTCATCACCGGGGAGCTGTTTTTT. Its translation is CAIWGLITGELFF.

This chain links TRBV27 with TRBJ2-1; D may match TRBD1 or TRBD2 (5 bases each). CDR1 is MNHEY and CDR2 is SMNVEV in the germline V gene (reference sequence). This CDR3 has 15 residues. The V and J ends lost 5 bases and 1 base respectively, with 12 bases between them. The CDR3 spells CASSPGTQSYNEQFF. The CDR3 region has the DNA TGTGCCAGCAGTCCCGGGACGCAATCCTACAATGAGCAGTTCTTC.

V gene TRBV25-1 combines with J gene TRBJ2-7; 10 nucleotides line up with TRBD1. Trimming at V came to 0 bases and at J to 7 bases, leaving 9 bases not matched to a gene. From germline, CDR1 is MGHDK and CDR2 SYGVNS. CDR3 size: 16 residues. The CDR3 nucleotides read TGTGCCAGCAGTGAATATCCGGGACAGGGGAACCTAGAGCAGTACTTC. Encoded protein: CASSEYPGQGNLEQYF.

This chain links TRBV20-1 with TRBJ2-2; D not resolved. CDR1 and CDR2 (germline): DFQATT, SNEGSKA (reference sequence). The ends were cut back, 0 bases at V and 4 bases at J, with 0 bases in the middle. CDR3 length: 11 amino acids. The CDR3 DNA is TGCAGTGCTAGAGACACCGGGGAGCTGTTTTTT. Amino acids: CSARDTGELFF.

A few counts support this clonotype. The chain employs TRBV4-3 and TRBJ2-3; D is unclear. CDR3 length: 16 amino acids. From germline, CDR1 is LGHNA and CDR2 YSLEER. The V end lost 1 base, the J end lost 4 bases, and 15 bases lay between the germline ends. This CDR3 is CASSQAGGGPADTQYF. CDR3 nucleotide sequence: TGCGCCAGCAGCCAAGCCGGCGGTGGGCCCGCAGATACGCAGTATTTT.

This clonotype was observed a handful of times. V and J are TRBV12-3 or TRBV12-4 and TRBJ2-7; 9 nucleotides align to TRBD1. CDR3 size: 14 residues. The ends lost 6 bases at V and 3 bases at J; junction bases unmatched: 6. The CDR3 nucleotides read TGTGCCAGCAGCCCACCGGGACAGGGCTACGAGCAGTACTTC. Its translation is CASSPPGQGYEQYF.

The V gene is TRBV13, the J gene TRBJ2-7; 8 bases are a match to TRBD1. V trimming: 6 bases; J trimming: 4 bases; junction bases outside the gene matches: 8. The germline V gene has CDR1 PRHDT and CDR2 FYEKMQ (reference sequence). The CDR3 has 14 residues. CDR3 region: CASSPGGAAYEQYF. DNA for the CDR3: TGTGCCAGCAGTCCAGGGGGCGCGGCTTACGAGCAGTACTTC.

The genes are TRBV5-4 and TRBJ1-1; D remains ambiguous. The CDR3 runs 14 residues. The germline V and J ends were trimmed by 4 bases and 1 base, with 11 bases remaining between them. Germline V gives CDR1 SGHNT, CDR2 YYREEE (reference sequence). CDR3 in amino acids: CASSRGLENTEAFF. Written as DNA, the CDR3 is TGTGCCAGCAGCAGAGGGCTGGAGAACACTGAAGCTTTCTTT. Using reference TRBV5-4 and TRBJ1-1 for the parts outside the CDR3, the full variable domain is ETGVTQSPTHLIKTRGQQVTLRCSSQSGHNTVSWYQQALGQGPQFIFQYYREEENGRGNFPPRFSGLQFPNYSSELNVNALELDDSALYLCASSRGLENTEAFFGQGTRLTVV.